This T cell receptor beta chain came from a study of blood T cells in healthy people across ages. This CDR3 contains 19 residues. Germline CDR1 MGHRA, CDR2 YSYEKL. Sample-barcoded 5' priming and a J-beta primer mix drove a second PCR of 7 to 11 cycles. Each CDR3 protein is one row after TCRdb ran MiXCR on the 5' RACE reads. The sample has 600,000 to 1,000,000 distinct CDR3 sequences, more than 20% seen once. The data were also submitted as part of a second study, on T cells of mothers and their children.

The source material was blood. The receptor was derived from a boy younger than 18 in good health. The rearrangement joins TRBV4-1 to TRBJ2-7, with 7 bases matching TRBD1. TRBJ2-1 explains the end of the DNA better; the J call may be wrong. The CDR3 loop is CASSQTPYPDRVGGHEQFF. CDR3 coding DNA: TGCGCCAGCAGCCAGACCCCTTATCCCGACAGGGTAGGGGGCCATGAGCAGTTCTTC.